This T cell receptor (beta chain) was sequenced for a study of molecular identifiers for immune sequencing clone quantification. For naive CD8 T cells, sorting used the CD8+CD4-CCR7+CD45RA+ phenotype. TCRdb reprocessed the PCR reads via MiXCR and lists one record per CDR3 protein. This sample carries about 630,000 distinct CDR3 sequences, 25% of them seen once, and the ten largest clones take roughly 0.83%. Trimming pared 6 bases from V and 5 bases from J, leaving 19 bases between. Germline values: CDR1 DFQATT, CDR2 SNEGSKA (reference sequence). The CDR3 has 14 residues. Sequencing was performed on naive CD8+ T cells from blood, with Jurkat cell RNA spiked in. As for subset: FACS-sorted CD8+CD4-CCR7+CD45RA+ naive T cells. This chain uses TRBV20-1 with TRBJ2-5; D is perhaps TRBD1 or TRBD2 (6 bases each). This sequence originates from a human donor in good health. Some libraries in this study had Jurkat cell RNA spiked in. CDR3 amino acids: CSALGGEVMETQYF. In DNA, the CDR3 is TGCAGTGCACTCGGGGGCGAGGTAATGGAGACCCAGTACTTC.